Here is one T cell receptor beta chain with its context. Germline-derived CDR1 and CDR2 are SGDLS and YYNGEE. This CDR3 has 14 amino acids. The junction had 3 bases not matched to a gene; V was cut back by 3 bases and J by 4 bases. This entry belongs to a study of blood T cell repertoires in COVID-19. Using immunoSEQ multiplex PCR, the repertoire was profiled, and TCRdb retains in-frame clones only, with some absent. The profile covers approximately 150,000 clones, with approximately 87% appearing a single time and approximately 40% taken by the ten largest. The source of this sequence is a middle-aged man who had recovered from COVID-19. Sequencing input: peripheral blood. The chain is built from TRBV9 and TRBJ1-2; 10 nucleotides line up with TRBD1. The CDR3 DNA sequence: TGTGCCAGCAGCGGGACAGGGGGATTCTATGGCTACACCTTC. Its translation is CASSGTGGFYGYTF. Full variable domain (remainder filled in from reference TRBV9 and TRBJ1-2): DSGVTQTPKHLITATGQRVTLRCSPRSGDLSVYWYQQSLDQGLQFLIQYYNGEERAKGNILERFSAQQFPDLHSELNLSSLELGDSALYFCASSGTGGFYGYTFGSGTRLTVV.